This TCR beta chain originates from a study of T cell responses to AZD1222 COVID-19 vaccine (dated by TCRdb to the early 2020s). In the study overall: Because spike-specific TCR depth and breadth did not differ between the two schedules, AZD1222 recipients who got a second dose at roughly 4 weeks were pooled with those who got a second dose at roughly 12 weeks. A total of approximately 240 trial participants underwent TCR sequencing, of whom under 220 had received two doses of AZD1222 and some 26 had received two doses of the MenACWY control vaccine. Trial participants were enrolled into age subgroups of 18-55, 56-69 and 70-plus years, which contained about 150, 28 and 57 TCR-sequenced participants, respectively. General study outcomes and caveats: Because no day 14 peak-response samples were available, the repertoires could be characterized only after the peak T cell response. Vaccine-associated CD4 TCRs spanned the whole spike protein, with dominant responses in regions 160-218 and 743-854. Participants were mostly white British, with more females than males. The authors suggested clonal diversity may have been underestimated. Conclusions about previously exposed vaccinees are limited because only 6 or 7 AZD1222 recipients were SARS-CoV-2 seropositive at baseline. In the small 56-69-year group, the increase in depth fell short of significance, most likely because of low power. Nearly half of unique spike-specific TCRs reportedly recognized epitopes outside regions mutated in the B.1.351 and B.1.1.7 variants. A significant rise in spike-specific TCR breadth and depth was observed after two AZD1222 doses relative to day 0 and relative to MenACWY recipients.

The CDR3 regions of human TCRbeta chains were analyzed by immunosequencing. Regarding the original processing steps: TCRs in the repertoires were compared against a reference library of SARS-CoV-2-specific TCRs that had been generated with the MIRA antigen-specificity platform. Breadth was defined as the fraction of unique TCRs that were SARS-CoV-2-associated. Depth was defined as the fraction of total T cells that were SARS-CoV-2-associated. Each spike-specific TCR was assigned to its reactive spike region and to a CD4 or CD8 class using the MIRA data. Log10-transformed breadth and depth values were compared by one-way ANOVA with Sidak's multiple comparisons tests. The immuneACCESS repertoire file appears here via TCRdb, limited to in-frame rearrangements. These files lack a portion of the clones; in checked studies, under half of the deficit traces to unresolved V genes, and the cause of the others is not known. That table gives V, J and clone size, and the DNA gave D and trimming. This sample lists just under 95,000 clones; approximately 90% were detected once. The ten largest clones take up about 20% of the sample.

From cysteine to phenylalanine, the CDR3 is 12 amino acids long. The retained sequence is limited to the CDR3, 36 bases, with the frame set at the first base. Trimming at the junction amounts to 2 bases on V and 6 bases on J, and the germline ends lie 6 bases apart. Taken from the germline V gene (reference sequence), the CDR1 and CDR2 loops are SEHNR and FQNEAQ. With respect to this clone: This receptor's antigen is unknown. No base-level quality is on record; no much larger clone is a single base apart.

What the time point label conveys for this sample: baseline before first vaccination. Samples from vaccinated people were obtained from the UK trials COV001 and COV002, which included a single-blind randomized controlled phase 2/3 trial of AZD1222 (ChAdOx1 nCoV-19) in healthy adults. For TCRbeta chain sequencing, PBMC samples from trial participants were taken at day 0 and at day 28 after the second dose. Sequencing used peripheral blood, obtained on day 0 of AZD1222 vaccination. This receptor chain uses TRBV7-9 and TRBJ2-3; the D gene assignment is ambiguous. This TCR was sampled from an adult in good health. The nucleotide sequence is TGTGCCAGCAGCTTAATTCTGGATACGCAGTATTTT. It codes for CASSLILDTQYF.